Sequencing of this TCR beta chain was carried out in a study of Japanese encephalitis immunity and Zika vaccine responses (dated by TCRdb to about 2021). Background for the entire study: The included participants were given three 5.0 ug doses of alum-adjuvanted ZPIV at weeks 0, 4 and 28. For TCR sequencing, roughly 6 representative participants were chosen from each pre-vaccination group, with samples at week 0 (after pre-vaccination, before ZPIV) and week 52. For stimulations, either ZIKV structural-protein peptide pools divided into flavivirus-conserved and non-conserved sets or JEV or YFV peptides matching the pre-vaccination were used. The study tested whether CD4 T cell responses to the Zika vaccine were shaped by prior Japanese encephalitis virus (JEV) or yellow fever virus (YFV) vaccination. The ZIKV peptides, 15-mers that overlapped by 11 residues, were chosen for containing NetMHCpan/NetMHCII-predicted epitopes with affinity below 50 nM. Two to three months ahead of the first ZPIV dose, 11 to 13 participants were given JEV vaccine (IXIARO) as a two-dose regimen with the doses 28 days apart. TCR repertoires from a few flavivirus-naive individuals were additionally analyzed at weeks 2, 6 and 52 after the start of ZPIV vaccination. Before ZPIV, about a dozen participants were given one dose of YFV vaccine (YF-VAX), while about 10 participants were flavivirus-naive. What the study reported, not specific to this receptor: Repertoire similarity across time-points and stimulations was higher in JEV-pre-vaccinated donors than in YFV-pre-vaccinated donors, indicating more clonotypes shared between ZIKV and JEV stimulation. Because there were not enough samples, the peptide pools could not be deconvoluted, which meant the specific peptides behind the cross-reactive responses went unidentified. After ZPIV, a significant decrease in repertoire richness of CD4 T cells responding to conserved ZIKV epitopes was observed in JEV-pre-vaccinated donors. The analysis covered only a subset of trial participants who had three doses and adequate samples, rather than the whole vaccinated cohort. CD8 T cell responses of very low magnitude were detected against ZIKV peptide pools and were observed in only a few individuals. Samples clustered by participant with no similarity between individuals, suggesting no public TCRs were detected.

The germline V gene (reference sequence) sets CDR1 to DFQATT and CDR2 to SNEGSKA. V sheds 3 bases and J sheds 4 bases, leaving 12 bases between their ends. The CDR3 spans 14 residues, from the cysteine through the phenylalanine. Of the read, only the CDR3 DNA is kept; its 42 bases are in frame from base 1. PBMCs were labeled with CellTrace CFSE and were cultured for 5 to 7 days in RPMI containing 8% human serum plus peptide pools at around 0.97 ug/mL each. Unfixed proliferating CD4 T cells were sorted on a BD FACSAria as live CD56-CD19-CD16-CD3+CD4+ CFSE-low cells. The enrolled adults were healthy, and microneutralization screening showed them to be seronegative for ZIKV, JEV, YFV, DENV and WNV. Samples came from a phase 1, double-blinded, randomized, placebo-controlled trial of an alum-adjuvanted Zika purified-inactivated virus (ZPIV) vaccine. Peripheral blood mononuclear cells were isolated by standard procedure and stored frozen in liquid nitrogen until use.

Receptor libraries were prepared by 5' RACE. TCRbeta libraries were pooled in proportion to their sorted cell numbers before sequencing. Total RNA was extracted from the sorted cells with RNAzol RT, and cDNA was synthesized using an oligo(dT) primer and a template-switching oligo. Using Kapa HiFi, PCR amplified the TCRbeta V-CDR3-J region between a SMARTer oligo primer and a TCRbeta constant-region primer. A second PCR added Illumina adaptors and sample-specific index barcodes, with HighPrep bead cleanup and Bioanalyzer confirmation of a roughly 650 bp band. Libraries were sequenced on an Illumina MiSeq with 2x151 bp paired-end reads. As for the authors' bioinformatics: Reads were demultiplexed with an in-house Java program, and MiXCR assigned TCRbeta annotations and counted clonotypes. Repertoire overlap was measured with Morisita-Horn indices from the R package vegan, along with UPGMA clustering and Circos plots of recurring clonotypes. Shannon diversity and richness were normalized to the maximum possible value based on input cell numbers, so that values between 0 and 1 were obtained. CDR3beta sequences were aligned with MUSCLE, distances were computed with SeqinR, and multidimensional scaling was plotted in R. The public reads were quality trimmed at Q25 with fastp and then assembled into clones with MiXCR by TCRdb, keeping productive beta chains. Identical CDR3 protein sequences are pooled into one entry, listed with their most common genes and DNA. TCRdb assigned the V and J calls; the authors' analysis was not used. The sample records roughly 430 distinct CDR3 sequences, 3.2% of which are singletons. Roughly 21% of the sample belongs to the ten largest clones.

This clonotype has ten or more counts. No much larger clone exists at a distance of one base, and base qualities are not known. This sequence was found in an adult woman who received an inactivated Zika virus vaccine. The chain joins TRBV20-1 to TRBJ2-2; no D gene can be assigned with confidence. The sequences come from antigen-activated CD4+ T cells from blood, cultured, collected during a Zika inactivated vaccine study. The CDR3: CSASRVRGTGELFF. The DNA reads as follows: TGCAGTGCTAGTCGCGTACGCGGCACCGGGGAGCTGTTTTTT.